The rows below give T cell receptor beta chains drawn from one sample of a study of Graves' ophthalmopathy and Graves' hyperthyroidism. MiXCR was run by TCRdb on the multiplex PCR reads, yielding one entry per CDR3 protein. Among hundreds of thousands of distinct CDR3 sequences listed, just over 40% were seen once. The material sequenced was peripheral blood. The receptors here all came from an adult man with Graves' ophthalmopathy. Both conserved end residues are part of each CDR3. The D gene is left open where the match is weak. Clone size is given for some rows only: seen once, a few or many times, or a class if the clone is expanded.

14 | . | TRBJ2-2 | TRBV6-1 | TRBD2 | TGTGCCAGCAGTGAAATAGCGGGTACCGGGGAGCTGTTTTTT | CASSEIAGTGELFF
13 | many | TRBJ2-2 | TRBV6-4 | . | TGTGCCAGCAGTGAGACCTACACCGGGGAGCTGTTTTTT | CASSETYTGELFF
13 | . | TRBJ1-4 | TRBV25-1 | . | TGTGCCAGCGTAGAGGACAGCAATGAAAAACTGTTTTTT | CASVEDSNEKLFF
12 | . | TRBJ2-7 | TRBV25-1 | TRBD2 | TGTGCCAGCAGCTTGGGGGGGGAAGAGCAGTACTTC | CASSLGGEEQYF
13 | . | TRBJ1-2 | TRBV12-3/TRBV12-4 | . | TGTGCCAGCAGTTCGTTAGCCCCACCCGGCTACACCTTC | CASSSLAPPGYTF
13 | . | TRBJ1-2 | TRBV7-9 | TRBD1 | TGTGCCTGCGTCAGGGGGCTGAACGATGGCTACACCTTC | CACVRGLNDGYTF
14 | many | TRBJ2-2 | TRBV7-8 | . | TGTGCCAGCAGCTTAGGCAGGTTGGGCGGGGAGCTGTTTTTT | CASSLGRLGGELFF
16 | . | TRBJ2-7 | TRBV25-1 | TRBD2 | TGTGCCAGCAGCCAAACTAGCGGGGTGGGCCCCTACGAGCAGTACTTC | CASSQTSGVGPYEQYF
17 | . | TRBJ1-5 | TRBV7-8 | . | TGTGCCAGCAGCTTAGGAAGAGGCCAGAATAGCAATCAGCCCCAGCATTTT | CASSLGRGQNSNQPQHF
15 | many | TRBJ1-4 | TRBV6-5 | . | TGTGCCAGCAGCAGCGCCGGGGTTGCTAATGAAAAACTGTTTTTT | CASSSAGVANEKLFF
13 | . | TRBJ1-2 | TRBV10-3 | . | TGTGCCATCAGTGGGAACAGGACTGCGGGCTACACCTTC | CAISGNRTAGYTF
14 | few | TRBJ1-2 | TRBV4-1 | . | TGCGCCAGCAGCCAAGATAAAGGGTACGGGGGCTACACCTTC | CASSQDKGYGGYTF
14 | . | TRBJ2-2 | TRBV10-3 | TRBD1 | TGTGCCAGCACCCCCGGGACAGCAACCGGGGAGCTGTTTTTT | CASTPGTATGELFF
13 | many | TRBJ1-2 | TRBV7-2 | TRBD1 | TGTGCCAGCAGCCAAGACAGGGACAGAAGCTACACCTTC | CASSQDRDRSYTF
20 | . | TRBJ2-1 | TRBV11-2 | . | TGTGCCAGCAGCTTAGACAGGATCATACTATACGCCCGCTCCTACAATGAGCAGTTCTTC | CASSLDRIILYARSYNEQFF
14 | many | TRBJ1-5 | TRBV2 | . | TGTGCCAGCACGCCCGAAAATAGCAATCAGCCCCAGCATTTT | CASTPENSNQPQHF
18 | . | TRBJ2-2 | TRBV12-5 | . | TGTGCTAGTGGTTTGGTCGTCTGGGCGGGGTCGCGGACCGGGGAGCTGTTTTTT | CASGLVVWAGSRTGELFF
15 | . | TRBJ2-3 | TRBV20-1 | TRBD2 | TGCAGTGCTAGTATGCGGGAGGGCATCGGCGATACGCAGTATTTT | CSASMREGIGDTQYF
13 | many | TRBJ1-1 | TRBV6-2/TRBV6-3 | TRBD1 | TGTGCCAGCACCCAAGACAGGGCTGCTGAAGCTTTCTTT | CASTQDRAAEAFF
15 | few | TRBJ1-1 | TRBV6-4 | . | TGTGCCAGCAGTTATCGGGACAACATGAACACTGAAGCTTTCTTT | CASSYRDNMNTEAFF
13 | once | TRBJ1-5 | TRBV10-3 | . | TGTGCCATCACCAGCCAGGGGAGCCAGCCCCAGCATTTT | CAITSQGSQPQHF
15 | many | TRBJ1-1 | TRBV10-3 | TRBD1 | TGTGCCACCAAACTAGGACAGGGGTCGGACACTGAAGCTTTCTTT | CATKLGQGSDTEAFF
15 | many | TRBJ2-6 | TRBV2 | . | TGTGCCAGCAGTGAACAGGGTTCCGGGGCCAACGTCCTGACTTTC | CASSEQGSGANVLTF
16 | . | TRBJ1-4 | TRBV14 | TRBD1 | TGTGCCAGCAGCAGACAGGGGGTAGAAACTAATGAAAAACTGTTTTTT | CASSRQGVETNEKLFF
15 | many | TRBJ2-5 | TRBV6-4 | TRBD2 | TGTGCCAGCAGTGAGTCGGCTAGCGGGGCTGAGACCCAGTACTTC | CASSESASGAETQYF
13 | many | TRBJ2-7 | TRBV20-1 | . | TGCAGTGCTAGAGGGACCGCCTCCTACGAGCAGTACTTC | CSARGTASYEQYF
17 | . | TRBJ1-4 | TRBV4-1 | . | TGCGCCAGCAGCCAGCCCCGCGCCGGCGCAACTAATGAAAAACTGTTTTTT | CASSQPRAGATNEKLFF
11 | few | TRBJ2-7 | TRBV6-1 | TRBD2 | TGTGCCAGCCGGGAGGCGGGCGAGCAGTACTTC | CASREAGEQYF
11 | . | TRBJ1-1 | TRBV2 | . | TGTGCCAGCATTTCAGGGAGGGAAGCTTTCTTT | CASISGREAFF
19 | . | TRBJ2-5 | TRBV15 | TRBD1 | TGTGCCGCCAGCAGTACCCAGACAGGGTATTATTCCTACCAAGAGACCCAGTACTTC | CAASSTQTGYYSYQETQYF
14 | . | TRBJ1-5 | TRBV9 | . | TGTGCCAGCAGCGTCGGGATCCAAAATCAGCCCCAGCATTTT | CASSVGIQNQPQHF
15 | many | TRBJ2-5 | TRBV10-3 | TRBD2 | TGTGCCATCAGTGAGTCGACTAGCGGGGGGGAGACCCAGTACTTC | CAISESTSGGETQYF
17 | few | TRBJ1-5 | TRBV10-3 | . | TGTGCCAGCCTCGGGGGCGGGGGGCCTAAGTGGGGTCAGCCCCAGCATTTT | CASLGGGGPKWGQPQHF
15 | . | TRBJ2-1 | TRBV19 | TRBD1 | TGTGCCAGTAGTATGGGGACAGGCTCCTACAATGAGCAGTTCTTC | CASSMGTGSYNEQFF
15 | . | TRBJ2-7 | TRBV7-9 | . | TGTGCCAGCAGCTCCATTGACAGGAGATTCTACGAGCAGTACTTC | CASSSIDRRFYEQYF
14 | many | TRBJ1-5 | TRBV6-6 | . | TGTGCCAGCATAAACAGGGAGAACAATCAGCCCCAGCATTTT | CASINRENNQPQHF
17 | few | TRBJ2-5 | TRBV13 | TRBD2 | TGTGCCAGCACCAGACTAGCGGGGGGCCCAACTGCGGAGACCCAGTACTTC | CASTRLAGGPTAETQYF
15 | . | TRBJ1-5 | TRBV25-1 | . | TGTGCCAGCAGTGAAGGGTTAGGAGGGGACCAGCCCCAGCATTTT | CASSEGLGGDQPQHF
17 | . | TRBJ2-5 | TRBV4-1 | TRBD2 | TGCGCCAGCAGCCAAGGACGGCTAGCGGGAGGGCCGGAGACCCAGTACTTC | CASSQGRLAGGPETQYF
12 | few | TRBJ2-7 | TRBV20-1 | . | TGCAGTGCTGGGACCCCCCACCAGGAGCAGTACTTC | CSAGTPHQEQYF
16 | few | TRBJ1-5 | TRBV14 | . | TGTGCCAGCAGCCAAAGGGACCACTTTAGCAATCAGCCCCAGCATTTT | CASSQRDHFSNQPQHF
12 | . | TRBJ1-5 | TRBV13 | . | TGTGCCAGCAAGACGGGAGATCAGCCCCAGCATTTT | CASKTGDQPQHF
11 | . | TRBJ1-2 | TRBV13 | . | TGTGCCAGCAGTGAATTGTCAGGCTACACCTTC | CASSELSGYTF
14 | . | TRBJ1-5 | TRBV24-1 | . | TGTGCCAGCAGTGAAGAGCGAAGCGGGGGGCTATGGCATTTT | CASSEERSGGLWHF
17 | . | TRBJ1-1 | TRBV3-1 | . | TGTGCCAGCTCACCGTACGTTACCCTAGAGATGAGCACTGAAGCTTTCTTT | CASSPYVTLEMSTEAFF
14 | once | TRBJ2-7 | TRBV10-3 | . | TGTGCCAGCAGGGAGAGGGGGGGCCGCAACGAGCAGTACTTC | CASRERGGRNEQYF
15 | . | TRBJ2-3 | TRBV11-2 | . | TGTGCCAGCAGCTTACAGATGGGGGGAACAGATACGCAGTATTTT | CASSLQMGGTDTQYF
14 | many | TRBJ2-7 | TRBV7-8 | . | TGTGCCAGCAGCTTGTACTCAGGAGCCTACGAGCAGTACTTC | CASSLYSGAYEQYF
15 | many | TRBJ2-5 | TRBV7-8 | . | TGTGCCAGCAGCGAAGCAGGGGGGGGTGGGGAGACCCAGTACTTC | CASSEAGGGGETQYF
20 | once | TRBJ2-6 | TRBV25-1 | TRBD1 | TGTGCCAGCAGTGCTAGGGCCGACAGGGGTTCGCCCTCTGGGGCCAACGTCCTGACTTTC | CASSARADRGSPSGANVLTF
15 | . | TRBJ1-4 | TRBV2 | . | TGTGCCAGCAGTGAAAGTTGGGTAGGAGGGGAAAAACTGTTTTTT | CASSESWVGGEKLFF
14 | many | TRBJ2-7 | TRBV11-3 | TRBD1 | TGTGCCAGCAGCCCAGGGGACAGGGATGACGAGCAGTACTTC | CASSPGDRDDEQYF
15 | few | TRBJ2-2 | TRBV4-2 | . | TGTGCCAGCAGCCAAGATCGGCGGTCCACCGGGGAGCTGTTTTTT | CASSQDRRSTGELFF
13 | . | TRBJ1-1 | TRBV19 | TRBD1 | TGTGCCAGTAGTATAATTGGGCAGGGGGCAGCTTTCTTT | CASSIIGQGAAFF
15 | many | TRBJ1-2 | TRBV7-9 | . | TGTGCCAGCAGCTTAGGTAATCGGGATACCTATGGCTACACCTTC | CASSLGNRDTYGYTF
14 | few | TRBJ1-3 | TRBV10-3 | . | TGTGCCATCAATCCTGGGTTGGCTGGAAACACCATATATTTT | CAINPGLAGNTIYF
14 | . | TRBJ2-5 | TRBV7-8 | . | TGTGCCAGCAGCTTAGTCAGGAATCAAGAGACCCAGTACTTC | CASSLVRNQETQYF